A single T cell receptor beta chain is shown here with its context. Its antigen is as yet unknown. These data are taken from a study of OX40 agonist ivuxolimab in advanced cancers. On the study more broadly: The dose-escalation group included hepatocellular carcinoma, melanoma, renal cell carcinoma and head and neck cancer. Three patients responded partially, comprising one with hepatocellular carcinoma and two with cutaneous melanoma. Points from the study as a whole: The 0.1-3.0 mg/kg partial responders had among the lowest clonal expansion. There were, on average, more expanded clones in CD8+ T cells than in CD4+.

V dropped 0 bases and J dropped 0 bases, with 16 bases sitting between them. The V gene's germline CDR1 is SGDLS and CDR2 YYNGEE. The CDR3 totals 18 residues. Profiled with immunoSEQ multiplex PCR; TCRdb holds only in-frame clones, not every one. Among about 34,000 clones listed, approximately 80% were seen once. This rearrangement joins TRBV9 to TRBJ1-3; the D gene is possibly TRBD1 (5 bases). The sequence was obtained from an adult with an advanced solid tumor such as melanoma, head and neck, liver or kidney cancer. The specimen was CD4+ or CD8+ T cells sorted from blood, collected in a trial of the OX40 agonist ivuxolimab. The DNA for the CDR3 is TGTGCCAGCAGCGTAGCGTCAGGGCCGACCTTCTCTGGAAACACCATATATTTT. Translating it yields CASSVASGPTFSGNTIYF.